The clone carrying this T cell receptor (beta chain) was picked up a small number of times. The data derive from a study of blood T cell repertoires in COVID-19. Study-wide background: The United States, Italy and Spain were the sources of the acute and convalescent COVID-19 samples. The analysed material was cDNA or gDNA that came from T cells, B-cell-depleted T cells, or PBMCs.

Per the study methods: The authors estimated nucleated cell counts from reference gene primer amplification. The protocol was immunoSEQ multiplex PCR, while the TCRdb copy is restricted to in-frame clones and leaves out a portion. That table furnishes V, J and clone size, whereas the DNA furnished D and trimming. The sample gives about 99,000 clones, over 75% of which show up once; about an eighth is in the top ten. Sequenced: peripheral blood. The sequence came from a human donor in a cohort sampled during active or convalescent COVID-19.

The CDR3 nucleotides read TGTGCCAGCAGCTTCGGCTCCTACGAGCAGTACTTC. Translation gives CASSFGSYEQYF. The rearrangement joins TRBV11-2 to TRBJ2-7; D not certain. Germline-derived CDR1 and CDR2 are SGHAT and FQNNGV. V was clipped by 3 bases and J by 0 bases, with 3 bases between them. The CDR3 has 12 amino acids.